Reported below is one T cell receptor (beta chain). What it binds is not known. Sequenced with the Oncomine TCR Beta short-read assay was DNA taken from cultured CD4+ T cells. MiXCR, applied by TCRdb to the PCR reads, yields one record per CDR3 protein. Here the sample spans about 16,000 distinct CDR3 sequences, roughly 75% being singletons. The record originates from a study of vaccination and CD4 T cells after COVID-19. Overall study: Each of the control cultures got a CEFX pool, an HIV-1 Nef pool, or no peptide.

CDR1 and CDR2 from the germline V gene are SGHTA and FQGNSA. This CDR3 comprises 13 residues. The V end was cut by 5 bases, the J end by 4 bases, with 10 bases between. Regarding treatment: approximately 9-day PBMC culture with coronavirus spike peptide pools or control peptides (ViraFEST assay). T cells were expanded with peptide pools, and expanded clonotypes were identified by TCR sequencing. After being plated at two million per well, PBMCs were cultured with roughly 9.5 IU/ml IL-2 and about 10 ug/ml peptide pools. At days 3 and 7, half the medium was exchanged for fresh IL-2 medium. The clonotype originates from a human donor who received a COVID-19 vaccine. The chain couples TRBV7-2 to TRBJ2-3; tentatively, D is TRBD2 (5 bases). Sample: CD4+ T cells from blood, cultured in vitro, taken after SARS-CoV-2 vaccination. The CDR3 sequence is CASSRGRADTQYF. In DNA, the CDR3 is TGTGCCAGCAGCCGGGGTCGTGCAGATACGCAGTATTTT.